The 26 T cell receptor beta chains below were found in one sample sequenced in a study of cytomegalovirus exposure and HLA in healthy donors. Measured with immunoSEQ multiplex PCR; TCRdb has only the in-frame clones, and not every one. The sample records around 300,000 clones, 85% to 90% being singletons. The sample was PBMCs. These TCRs come from a young woman in good health and CMV-seronegative.

This clone was seen only once. The chain couples TRBV25-1 to TRBJ1-1; possibly TRBD1 for D (5 bases). The CDR3 length is 13 residues. V was clipped by 7 bases and J by 8 bases, with 17 bases between them. Germline loops: CDR1 MGHDK, CDR2 SYGVNS. CDR3 sequence reads: CASKGGATPEAFF. The DNA for the CDR3 is TGTGCCAGCAAAGGAGGGGCCACGCCCGAAGCTTTCTTT. The full variable domain, with the rest looked up from reference TRBV25-1 and TRBJ1-1, is EADIYQTPRYLVIGTGKKITLECSQTMGHDKMYWYQQDPGMELHLIHYSYGVNSTEKGDLSSESTVSRIRTEHFPLTLESARPSHTSQYLCASKGGATPEAFFGQGTRLTVV.

There are a few counts of this clone. In DNA form, the CDR3 reads TGTGCCAGCAGTACGCCGGACGGGGGATTTATGAACACTGAAGCTTTCTTT. Translation gives CASSTPDGGFMNTEAFF. The rearrangement joins TRBV28 to TRBJ1-1; a possible D gene is TRBD1 (5 bases). V was pared by 5 bases and J by 0 bases, with 19 bases between. The CDR3 is 17 residues long. CDR1 and CDR2 (germline): MDHEN, SYDVKM. The full variable domain, completed using reference TRBV28 and TRBJ1-1, is DVKVTQSSRYLVKRTGEKVFLECVQDMDHENMFWYRQDPGLGLRLIYFSYDVKMKEKGDIPEGYSVSREKKERFSLILESASTNQTSMYLCASSTPDGGFMNTEAFFGQGTRLTVV.

The CDR3 coding sequence is TGTGCCAGCAGTGATACGAGGGAGGACCGAGTTACGCAGTATTTT. It codes for CASSDTREDRVTQYF. This chain links TRBV28 with TRBJ2-3, with D possibly being TRBD2 (6 bases). The CDR3 sequence is 15 residues long. The ends were cut back, 5 bases at V and 8 bases at J, with 20 bases in the middle. Germline CDR1 reads MDHEN; CDR2 reads SYDVKM. Full variable domain (missing parts from reference TRBV28 and TRBJ2-3): DVKVTQSSRYLVKRTGEKVFLECVQDMDHENMFWYRQDPGLGLRLIYFSYDVKMKEKGDIPEGYSVSREKKERFSLILESASTNQTSMYLCASSDTREDRVTQYFGPGTRLTVL.

The rearrangement links TRBV28 to TRBJ2-5; D is undetermined. The CDR3 covers 14 residues. CDR1 MDHEN and CDR2 SYDVKM come from the germline V gene. V was trimmed by 2 bases and J by 2 bases, leaving 9 bases between them. The chain's CDR3 is CASSLRSLQETQYF. CDR3 sequence (DNA): TGTGCCAGCAGTTTAAGGAGCCTTCAAGAGACCCAGTACTTC.

This chain joins TRBV7-2 and TRBJ2-1; TRBD2 matches at 8 bases. CDR1 SGHTA and CDR2 FQGNSA come from the germline V gene. The CDR3 length is 15 residues. Trimming at V came to 5 bases and at J to 9 bases, leaving 12 bases not matched to a gene. In DNA form, the CDR3 reads TGTGCCAGCAGCCTCCCGACGGGAGGGCGTGGTGAGCAGTTCTTC. Translation gives CASSLPTGGRGEQFF. Looking up the rest from reference TRBV7-2 and TRBJ2-1 gives the full variable domain: GAGVSQSPSNKVTEKGKDVELRCDPISGHTALYWYRQSLGQGLEFLIYFQGNSAPDKSGLPSDRFSAERTGGSVSTLTIQRTQQEDSAVYLCASSLPTGGRGEQFFGPGTRLTVL.

V gene TRBV18 combines with J gene TRBJ2-3, with 12 bases identical to TRBD2. Per germline, CDR1 KGHSH and CDR2 LQKENI. The CDR3 runs to 15 residues. With 8 bases clipped from V and 9 bases from J, the junction kept 12 bases outside the gene matches. The CDR3 DNA is TGTGCCAGCACCCCAACTAGCGGGAGGATAAGGACGCAGTATTTT. This codes for CASTPTSGRIRTQYF. Combining the CDR3 with reference TRBV18 and TRBJ2-3 gives the whole variable domain NAGVMQNPRHLVRRRGQEARLRCSPMKGHSHVYWYRQLPEEGLKFMVYLQKENIIDESGMPKERFSAEFPKEGPSILRIQQVVRGDSAAYFCASTPTSGRIRTQYFGPGTRLTVL.

The chain is built from TRBV5-8 and TRBJ1-2; D is perhaps TRBD1 (6 bases). Germline CDR1 reads SGHTS; CDR2 reads YDEGEE. V lost 3 bases and J 2 bases, leaving 14 bases between the germline ends. The CDR3 contains 15 residues. The CDR3 region is CASSYRDNPNYGYTF. Here the CDR3 DNA reads TGTGCCAGCAGCTACCGGGACAACCCGAACTATGGCTACACCTTC.

The CDR3, as DNA: TGTGCCAGCAGCTCGGCCGGACAGGGGAACACTGAAGCTTTCTTT. Translated: CASSSAGQGNTEAFF. The V and J genes are TRBV13 and TRBJ1-1, with 8 bases matching TRBD1. The CDR3 totals 15 residues. Trimming cost V 4 bases and J 1 base; bases outside gene matches: 5. Germline V CDR1 and CDR2: PRHDT, FYEKMQ (reference sequence).

This rearrangement joins TRBV4-3 to TRBJ2-4, with D perhaps TRBD1 (6 bases). V lost 1 base and J 1 base, leaving 17 bases between the germline ends. Germline V gene sequence: CDR1 LGHNA, CDR2 YSLEER. CDR3 size: 18 residues. The CDR3 here is CASSQVLVRGAAKNIQYF. CDR3 nucleotide sequence: TGCGCCAGCAGCCAAGTACTGGTCAGGGGAGCTGCCAAAAACATTCAGTACTTC.

In this sample, this clone turned up a few times. The chain carries TRBV7-8 and TRBJ1-6, with unresolved D. Germline V gene sequence: CDR1 SGHVS, CDR2 FQNEAQ. The CDR3 contains 14 residues. V was trimmed by 0 bases and J by 7 bases, leaving 7 bases between them. In nucleotides, the CDR3 is TGTGCCAGCAGCTTAGCAGACTTGAATTCACCCCTCCACTTT. Residues: CASSLADLNSPLHF. Looking up the rest from reference TRBV7-8 and TRBJ1-6 gives the full variable domain: GAGVSQSPRYKVAKRGQDVALRCDPISGHVSLFWYQQALGQGPEFLTYFQNEAQLDKSGLPSDRFFAERPEGSVSTLKIQRTQQEDSAVYLCASSLADLNSPLHFGNGTRLTVT.

This clone was observed a single time. The chain is built from TRBV28 and TRBJ2-1; D uncertain. Germline V gives CDR1 MDHEN, CDR2 SYDVKM. V was clipped by 6 bases and J by 4 bases, with 7 bases between them. This CDR3 contains 12 residues. This CDR3 reads CASSEQYNEQFF. In DNA form, the CDR3 reads TGTGCCAGCAGCGAGCAATACAATGAGCAGTTCTTC.

CDR3 bases: TGTGCCAGCAGTACCCCAGGGGGGTCCTCCAACTATGGCTACACCTTC. Translation gives CASSTPGGSSNYGYTF. V and J are TRBV28 and TRBJ1-2; 7 nucleotides match TRBD1. CDR1 is MDHEN, CDR2 SYDVKM, per germline. V lost 5 bases and J lost 2; bases outside the gene matches: 11. This CDR3 contains 16 residues.

The rearrangement joins TRBV25-1 to TRBJ2-7; TRBD2 matches 7 bases. The CDR3 is made up of 14 amino acids. Germline CDR1 reads MGHDK; CDR2 reads SYGVNS. With V trimmed by 4 bases and J by 4 bases, 7 bases remained unmatched. The CDR3 bases are TGTGCCAGCAGTGGAGGACTAGACTGGTACGAGCAGTACTTC. It codes for CASSGGLDWYEQYF.

The rearrangement links TRBV6-1 to TRBJ1-5; possibly TRBD1 for D (6 bases). V gave up 7 bases and J gave up 4 bases, with 14 bases separating them. The CDR3 is 14 amino acids. Germline CDR1 reads MNHNS; CDR2 reads SASEGT. The CDR3: CASILGGPNQPQHF. For the CDR3, the DNA is TGTGCCAGCATTCTCGGGGGGCCAAATCAGCCCCAGCATTTT.

The chain is built from TRBV18 and TRBJ2-3; D uncertain. V was clipped by 3 bases and J by 8 bases, with 12 bases between them. Germline V gives CDR1 KGHSH, CDR2 LQKENI. This CDR3 region has 13 residues. CDR3 DNA sequence: TGTGCCAGCTCACCCAAAGGTGGCGGTACGCAGTATTTT. Translated, it gives CASSPKGGGTQYF.

The chain is built from TRBV4-3 and TRBJ1-4, with D tentatively TRBD1 (5 bases). The V gene's germline CDR1 is LGHNA and CDR2 YSLEER. The germline V and J ends were trimmed by 0 bases and 8 bases, with 13 bases remaining between them. The CDR3 spans 15 residues. The CDR3 nucleotides are TGCGCCAGCAGCCAAGATAGGAGGGGCTGGGAAAAACTGTTTTTT. It is translated as CASSQDRRGWEKLFF.

This clone came up once. The chain uses TRBV5-6 and TRBJ1-2; possible D gene TRBD1, 5 bases. The ends were cut back, 6 bases at V and 2 bases at J, with 11 bases in the middle. Germline V lookup: CDR1 SGHDT, CDR2 YYEEEE. The CDR3 is 13 amino acids. The CDR3 coding sequence is TGTGCCAGCAACCGACCAGGGAACTATGGCTACACCTTC. Translating gives CASNRPGNYGYTF.

Regarding this clone: Here the CDR3 omits its conserved ending phenylalanine or tryptophan, so a read error is the likely source. It is unclear where the CDR3 begins or ends on the DNA, so no DNA is shown, and the CDR3 is as TCRdb lists it. This sequence joins TRBV5-6 and TRBJ2-7; the table's D call, TRBD2, was not checked against the DNA. Germline V gene lookup returns CDR1 SGHDT and CDR2 YYEEEE. The CDR3 is 15 residues long, counting both termini. The CDR3 is CASSLVGAETVPLRL.

J is TRBJ1-2 and V is TRBV5-1, with D unresolved. From germline, CDR1 is SGHRS and CDR2 YFSETQ. The CDR3 runs to 16 residues. The V and J ends lost 0 bases and 4 bases respectively, with 16 bases between them. CDR3: CASSLDPGRGSYGYTF. The CDR3 nucleotides are TGCGCCAGCAGCTTGGATCCGGGCCGGGGATCCTATGGCTACACCTTC.

The V and J genes are TRBV28 and TRBJ2-6; possible D gene TRBD2, 6 bases. V was pared by 6 bases and J by 2 bases, with 8 bases between. The germline V gene encodes CDR1 MDHEN and CDR2 SYDVKM. The CDR3 totals 14 residues. CDR3 sequence (DNA): TGTGCCAGCAGCGGGGGAACTGGGGCCAACGTCCTGACTTTC. Translating gives CASSGGTGANVLTF.

The rearrangement uses TRBV15 and TRBJ2-2; TRBD2 agrees at 11 bases. V gave up 8 bases and J gave up 6 bases; unmatched junction bases: 14. Germline CDR1 is LNHNV and CDR2 is YYDKDF (reference sequence). This CDR3 has 17 residues. The chain's CDR3 is CATGGLAGGPGPGELFF. CDR3 nucleotide sequence: TGTGCCACCGGGGGATTAGCGGGAGGGCCCGGACCCGGGGAGCTGTTTTTT. Looking up the rest from reference TRBV15 and TRBJ2-2 gives the full variable domain: DAMVIQNPRYQVTQFGKPVTLSCSQTLNHNVMYWYQQKSSQAPKLLFHYYDKDFNNEADTPDNFQSRRPNTSFCFLDIRSPGLGDTAMYLCATGGLAGGPGPGELFFGEGSRLTVL.

The rearrangement uses TRBV11-1 and TRBJ1-6; D may be TRBD1 (6 bases). CDR1 and CDR2 (germline): SGHAT, FQDESV (reference sequence). This CDR3 region has 15 residues. Trimming stripped 7 bases from V and 9 bases from J, with 19 bases between. CDR3 sequence: CASKGGPGVGSPLHF. The DNA of the CDR3 is TGTGCCAGCAAAGGTGGGCCAGGGGTGGGTTCACCCCTCCACTTT.

The chain uses TRBV5-1 and TRBJ1-2; no clear D gene. The CDR3 has 16 amino acids. From germline, CDR1 is SGHRS and CDR2 YFSETQ. V was pared by 0 bases and J by 4 bases, with 16 bases between. CDR3 coding DNA: TGCGCCAGCAGCTTGGAACGCGGGGTAAAGGGCTATGGCTACACCTTC. Protein product: CASSLERGVKGYGYTF.

The chain uses TRBV6-5 and TRBJ2-1, with a possible D match to TRBD2 (6 bases). The germline CDR1 and CDR2 sequences are MNHEY and SVGAGI. CDR3 length: 13 amino acids. Trimming cost V 7 bases and J 10 bases, with 17 bases left between them. DNA of the CDR3: TGTGCCAGCATGGCGGGACCCTCTAGGGAGCAGTTCTTC. Its protein product is CASMAGPSREQFF.

In DNA form, the CDR3 reads TGTGCCAGTAGTATCGTTAGCGGGAGGTACAATGAGCAGTTCTTC. Amino acids: CASSIVSGRYNEQFF. This rearrangement joins TRBV19 to TRBJ2-1; 10 bases are a match to TRBD2. Per germline, CDR1 LNHDA and CDR2 SQIVND (reference sequence). CDR3 length equals 15 residues. J lost 4 bases, V lost 3 bases, and 3 bases had no gene match.

The chain combines TRBV2 with TRBJ2-2; 7 nucleotides align to TRBD1. Trimming took 6 bases from V and 5 from J; bases not matched to a gene: 12. This CDR3 region has 16 residues. Germline assignment: CDR1 SNHLY and CDR2 FYNNEI. The CDR3 protein is CASRPDRALETGELFF. The CDR3 nucleotides read TGTGCCAGCAGGCCCGACAGGGCCCTCGAGACCGGGGAGCTGTTTTTT.